There are many counts of the clone carrying this TCR beta chain. Its antigen is as yet unknown. The sample belongs to a study of blood T cells in healthy people across ages. Study-wide results and limits: Long-lived donors exceeded aged donors in naive CD4+ cells and diversity.

The germline gives CDR1 MNHEY, CDR2 SVGEGT. Deletions cut 4 bases from V and 9 bases from J, with 7 bases between. The CDR3 contains 11 residues. The authors ran a second PCR of roughly 6 to 11 cycles using a sample-barcoded 5' primer and a J-beta primer mix. TCRdb processed the 5' RACE reads anew with MiXCR; each CDR3 protein has one entry. The table lists 650,000 to 950,000 distinct CDR3 sequences, around 42% of them singletons, with roughly 19% in the top ten. This sequence joins TRBV6-2 or TRBV6-3 and TRBJ2-1; D is unclear. Sequencing input: blood. The sequence came from a man aged 55 to 70 in good health. The CDR3 protein is CASSFWGEQFF. The CDR3 bases are TGTGCCAGCAGTTTTTGGGGTGAGCAGTTCTTC.